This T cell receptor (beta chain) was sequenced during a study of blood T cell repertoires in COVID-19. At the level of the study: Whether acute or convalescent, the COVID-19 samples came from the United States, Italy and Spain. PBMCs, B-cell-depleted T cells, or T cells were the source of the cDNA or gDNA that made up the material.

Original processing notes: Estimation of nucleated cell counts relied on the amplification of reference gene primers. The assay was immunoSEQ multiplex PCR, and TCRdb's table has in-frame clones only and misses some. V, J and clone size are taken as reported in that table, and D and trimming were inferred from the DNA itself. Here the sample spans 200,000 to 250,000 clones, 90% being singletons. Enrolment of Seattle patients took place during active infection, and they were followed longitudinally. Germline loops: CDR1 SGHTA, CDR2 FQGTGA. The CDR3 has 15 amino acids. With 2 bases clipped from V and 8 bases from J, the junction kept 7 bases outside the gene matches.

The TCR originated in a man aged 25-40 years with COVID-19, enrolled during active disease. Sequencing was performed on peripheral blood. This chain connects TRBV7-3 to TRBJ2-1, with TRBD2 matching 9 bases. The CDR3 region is CASSLGSGRGYEQFF. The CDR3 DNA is TGTGCCAGCAGCTTAGGTAGCGGGAGAGGGTATGAGCAGTTCTTC.